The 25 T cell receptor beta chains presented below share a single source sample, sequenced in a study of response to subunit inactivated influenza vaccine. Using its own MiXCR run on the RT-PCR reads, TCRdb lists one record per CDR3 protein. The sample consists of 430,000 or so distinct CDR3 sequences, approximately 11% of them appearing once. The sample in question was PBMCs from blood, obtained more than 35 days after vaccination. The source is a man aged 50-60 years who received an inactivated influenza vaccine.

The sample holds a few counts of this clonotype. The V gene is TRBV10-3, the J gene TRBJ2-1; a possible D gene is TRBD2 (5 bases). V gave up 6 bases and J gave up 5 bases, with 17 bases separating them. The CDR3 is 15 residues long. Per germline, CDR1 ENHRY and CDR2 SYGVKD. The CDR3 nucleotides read TGTGCCATCAGGGCAGCCTCGGGAAAGAACAATGAGCAGTTCTTC. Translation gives CAIRAASGKNNEQFF.

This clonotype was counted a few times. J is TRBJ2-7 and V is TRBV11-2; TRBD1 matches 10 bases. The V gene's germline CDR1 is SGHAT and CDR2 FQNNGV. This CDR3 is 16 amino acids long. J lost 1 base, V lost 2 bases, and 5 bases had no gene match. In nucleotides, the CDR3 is TGTGCCAGCAGCTTAAGGGGGGGACAGGGGTCCTACGAGCAGTACTTC. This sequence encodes CASSLRGGQGSYEQYF.

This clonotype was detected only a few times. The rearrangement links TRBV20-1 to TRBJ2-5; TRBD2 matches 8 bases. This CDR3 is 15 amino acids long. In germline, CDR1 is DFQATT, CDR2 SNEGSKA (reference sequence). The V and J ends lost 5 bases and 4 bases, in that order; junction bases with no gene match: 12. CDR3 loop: CSARRGLAGIETQYF. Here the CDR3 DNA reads TGCAGTGCTCGACGGGGATTAGCGGGGATAGAGACCCAGTACTTC.

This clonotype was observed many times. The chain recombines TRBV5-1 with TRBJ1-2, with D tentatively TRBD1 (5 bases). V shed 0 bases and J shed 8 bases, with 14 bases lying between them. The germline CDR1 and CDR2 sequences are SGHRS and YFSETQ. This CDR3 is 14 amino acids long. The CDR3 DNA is TGCGCCAGCAGCTTGGCCGTCAGGGAGGTGGGCTACACCTTC. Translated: CASSLAVREVGYTF.

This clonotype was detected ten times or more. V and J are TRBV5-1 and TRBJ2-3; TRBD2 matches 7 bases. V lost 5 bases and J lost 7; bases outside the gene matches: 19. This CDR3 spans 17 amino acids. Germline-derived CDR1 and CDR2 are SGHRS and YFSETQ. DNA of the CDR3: TGCGCCAGCAGTATCGGATCGGGCGGGGGAAAAACGTATACGCAGTATTTT. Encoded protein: CASSIGSGGGKTYTQYF.

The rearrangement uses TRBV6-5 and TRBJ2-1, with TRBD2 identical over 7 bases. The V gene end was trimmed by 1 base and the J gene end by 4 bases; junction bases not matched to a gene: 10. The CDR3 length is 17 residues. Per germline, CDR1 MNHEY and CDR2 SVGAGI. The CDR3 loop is CASSYYTSRGTYNEQFF. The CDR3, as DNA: TGTGCCAGCAGTTACTATACCTCGCGGGGGACTTACAATGAGCAGTTCTTC.

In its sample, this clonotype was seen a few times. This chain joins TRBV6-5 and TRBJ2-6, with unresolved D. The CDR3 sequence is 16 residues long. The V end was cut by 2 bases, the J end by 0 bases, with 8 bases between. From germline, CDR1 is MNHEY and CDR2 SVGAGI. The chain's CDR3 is CASSYGSSSGANVLTF. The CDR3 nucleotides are TGTGCCAGCAGTTACGGGTCAAGCTCTGGGGCCAACGTCCTGACTTTC.

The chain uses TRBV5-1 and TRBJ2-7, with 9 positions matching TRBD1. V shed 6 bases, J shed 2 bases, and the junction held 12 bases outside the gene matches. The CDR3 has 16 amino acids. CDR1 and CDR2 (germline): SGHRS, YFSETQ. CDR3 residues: CASTPGVRDRAYEQYF. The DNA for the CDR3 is TGCGCCAGCACCCCTGGGGTCCGGGACAGGGCCTACGAGCAGTACTTC.

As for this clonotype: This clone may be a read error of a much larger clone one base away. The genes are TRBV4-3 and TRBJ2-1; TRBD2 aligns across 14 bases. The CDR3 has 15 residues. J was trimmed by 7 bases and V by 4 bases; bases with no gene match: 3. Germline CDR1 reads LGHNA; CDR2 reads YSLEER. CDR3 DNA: TGCGCCAGCAGCCGCGGGACTAGCGGGGGAAATGAGCAGTTCTTC. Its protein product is CASSRGTSGGNEQFF.

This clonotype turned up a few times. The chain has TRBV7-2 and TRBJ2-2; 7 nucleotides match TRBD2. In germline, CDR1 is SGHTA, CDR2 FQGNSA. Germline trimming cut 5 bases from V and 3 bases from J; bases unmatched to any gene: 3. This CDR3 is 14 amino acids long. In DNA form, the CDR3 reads TGTGCCAGCAGCGATACTAGCGACACCGGGGAGCTGTTTTTT. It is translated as CASSDTSDTGELFF.

The CDR3 DNA reads TGCAGTGCTAGAGGGGAAGGGAATGAAAAACTGTTTTTT. Its translation is CSARGEGNEKLFF. The chain has TRBV20-1 and TRBJ1-4; D not certain. This CDR3 has 13 amino acids. The V gene lost 1 base and the J gene lost 5 bases, with 8 bases spanning the gap. Germline CDR1 and CDR2: DFQATT and SNEGSKA (reference sequence).

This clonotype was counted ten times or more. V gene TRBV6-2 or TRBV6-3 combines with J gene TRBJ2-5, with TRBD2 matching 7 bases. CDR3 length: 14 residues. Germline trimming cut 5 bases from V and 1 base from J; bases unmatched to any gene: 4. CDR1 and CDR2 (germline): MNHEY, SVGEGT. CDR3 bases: TGTGCCAGCAGTGCCTCTAGCGGCCAAGAGACCCAGTACTTC. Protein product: CASSASSGQETQYF.

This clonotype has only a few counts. CDR3 bases: TGCAGTGCTAGAGATTTGCAGAGTAACACTGAAGCTTTCTTT. It specifies CSARDLQSNTEAFF. The chain is built from TRBV20-1 and TRBJ1-1; D is uncertain. The CDR3 is 14 amino acids. The germline V gene encodes CDR1 DFQATT and CDR2 SNEGSKA (reference sequence). The ends were cut back, 0 bases at V and 2 bases at J, with 10 bases in the middle.

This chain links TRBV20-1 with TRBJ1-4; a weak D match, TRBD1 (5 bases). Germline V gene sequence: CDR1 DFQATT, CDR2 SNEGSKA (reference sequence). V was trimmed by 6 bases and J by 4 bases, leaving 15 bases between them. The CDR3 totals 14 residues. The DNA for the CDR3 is TGCAGTGCGCACCCAGGGTCCCGTAATGAAAAACTGTTTTTT. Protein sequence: CSAHPGSRNEKLFF.

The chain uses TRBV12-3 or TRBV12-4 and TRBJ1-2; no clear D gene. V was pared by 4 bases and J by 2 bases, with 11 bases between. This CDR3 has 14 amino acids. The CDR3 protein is CASSSLTKNYGYTF. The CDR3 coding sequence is TGTGCCAGCAGTTCCTTGACAAAGAACTATGGCTACACCTTC.

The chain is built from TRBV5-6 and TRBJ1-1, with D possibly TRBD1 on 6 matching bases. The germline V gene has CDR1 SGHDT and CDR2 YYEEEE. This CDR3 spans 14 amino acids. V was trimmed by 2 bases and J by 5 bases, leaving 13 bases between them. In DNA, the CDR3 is TGTGCCAGCAGCTTACAGGGTATGGGAACTGAAGCTTTCTTT. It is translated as CASSLQGMGTEAFF.

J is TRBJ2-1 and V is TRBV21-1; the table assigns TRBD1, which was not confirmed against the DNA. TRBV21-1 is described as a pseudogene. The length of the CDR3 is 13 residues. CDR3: CASSIVGGSEQFF. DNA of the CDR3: TGTGCCAGCAGCATTGTCGGGGGCAGTGAGCAGTTCTTC.

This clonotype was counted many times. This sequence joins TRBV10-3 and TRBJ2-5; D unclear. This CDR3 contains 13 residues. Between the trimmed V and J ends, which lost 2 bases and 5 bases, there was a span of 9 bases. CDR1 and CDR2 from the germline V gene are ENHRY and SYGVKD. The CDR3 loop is CAISEEYGETQYF. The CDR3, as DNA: TGTGCCATCAGTGAGGAATATGGCGAGACCCAGTACTTC.

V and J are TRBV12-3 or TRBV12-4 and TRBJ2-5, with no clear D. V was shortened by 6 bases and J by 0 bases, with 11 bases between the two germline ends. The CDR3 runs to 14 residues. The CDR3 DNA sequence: TGTGCCAGCAGCCTGACCGATAACCAAGAGACCCAGTACTTC. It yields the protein CASSLTDNQETQYF.

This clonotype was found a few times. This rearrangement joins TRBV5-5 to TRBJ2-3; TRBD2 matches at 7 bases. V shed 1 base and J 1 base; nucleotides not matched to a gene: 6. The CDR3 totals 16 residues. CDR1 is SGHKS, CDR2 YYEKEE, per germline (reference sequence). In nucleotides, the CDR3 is TGTGCCAGCAGCTTGCTCCTTGGGGGGGGCACAGATACGCAGTATTTT. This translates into CASSLLLGGGTDTQYF. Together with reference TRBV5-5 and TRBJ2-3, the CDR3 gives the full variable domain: DAGVTQSPTHLIKTRGQQVTLRCSPISGHKSVSWYQQVLGQGPQFIFQYYEKEERGRGNFPDRFSARQFPNYSSELNVNALLLGDSALYLCASSLLLGGGTDTQYFGPGTRLTVL.

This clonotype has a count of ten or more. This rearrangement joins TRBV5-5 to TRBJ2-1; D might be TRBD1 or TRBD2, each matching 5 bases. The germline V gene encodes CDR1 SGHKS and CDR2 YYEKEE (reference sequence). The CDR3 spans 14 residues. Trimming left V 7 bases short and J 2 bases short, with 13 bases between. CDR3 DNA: TGTGCCAGCTCCGGGACGAATACCTACAATGAGCAGTTCTTC. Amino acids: CASSGTNTYNEQFF.

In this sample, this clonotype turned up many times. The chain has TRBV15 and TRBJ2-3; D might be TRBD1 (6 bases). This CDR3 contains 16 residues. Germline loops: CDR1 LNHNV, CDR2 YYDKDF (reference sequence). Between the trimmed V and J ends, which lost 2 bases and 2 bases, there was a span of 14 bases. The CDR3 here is CATSRKTGHFTDTQYF. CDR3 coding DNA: TGTGCCACCAGCAGAAAGACAGGTCATTTCACAGATACGCAGTATTTT.

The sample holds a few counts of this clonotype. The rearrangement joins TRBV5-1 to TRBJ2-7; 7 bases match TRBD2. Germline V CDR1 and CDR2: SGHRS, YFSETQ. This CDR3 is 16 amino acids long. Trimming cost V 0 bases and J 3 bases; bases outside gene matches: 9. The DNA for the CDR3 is TGCGCCAGCAGCTTGGTCTATGGCGGGAGTCTCTACGAGCAGTACTTC. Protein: CASSLVYGGSLYEQYF.

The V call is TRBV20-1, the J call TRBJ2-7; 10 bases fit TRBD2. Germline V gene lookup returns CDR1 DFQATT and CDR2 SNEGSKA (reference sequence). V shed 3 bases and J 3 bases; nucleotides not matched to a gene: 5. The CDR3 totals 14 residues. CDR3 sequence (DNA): TGCAGTGCTAGCGCTCCTAGCGGGGGCTACGAGCAGTACTTC. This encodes CSASAPSGGYEQYF.

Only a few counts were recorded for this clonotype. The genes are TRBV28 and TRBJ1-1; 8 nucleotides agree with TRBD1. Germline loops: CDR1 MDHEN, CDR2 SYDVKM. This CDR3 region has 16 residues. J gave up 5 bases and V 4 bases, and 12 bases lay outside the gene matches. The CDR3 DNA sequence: TGTGCCAGCAGTTGGAATACGGGACACAGGGGGACTGAAGCTTTCTTT. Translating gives CASSWNTGHRGTEAFF.